The clone carrying this TCR beta chain was seen at least ten times. Its matching antigen is unknown. CDR3 length: 13 amino acids. The germline V and J ends were trimmed by 10 bases and 2 bases, with 12 bases remaining between them. Germline CDR1 reads SNHLY; CDR2 reads FYNNEI. Time point given: sample taken at primary tumor resection. Unsorted whole RNA from tumor, nontumor lung or frozen PBMC underwent sequencing. The data derive from a study of spatial heterogeneity in lung cancer. Across the whole study: Alpha-chain sequences were detected in numbers that were consistently lower than beta-chain sequences.

Findings of the study overall: Follow-up blood showed ubiquitous expanded tumor TCRs less than blood at resection did.

Each TCR cDNA molecule carried a unique molecular identifier. TCRdb called the 5' RACE reads again in MiXCR, with one record for every CDR3 protein. The table records about 75,000 distinct CDR3 sequences, 10% to 15% of them present only once. This sequence joins TRBV2 and TRBJ1-5; maybe TRBD1 (5 bases). The sequence was obtained from a male donor with early-stage non-small cell lung cancer. The material sequenced was PBMCs, taken at surgery. Here the CDR3 DNA reads TGTGCCACCTCCCGGGACGGCAATCAGCCCCAGCATTTT. Encoded protein: CATSRDGNQPQHF. Drawing the rest from reference TRBV2 and TRBJ1-5, the complete variable domain is EPEVTQTPSHQVTQMGQEVILRCVPISNHLYFYWYRQILGQKVEFLVSFYNNEISEKSEIFDDQFSVERPDGSNFTLKIRSTKLEDSAMYFCATSRDGNQPQHFGDGTRLSIL.